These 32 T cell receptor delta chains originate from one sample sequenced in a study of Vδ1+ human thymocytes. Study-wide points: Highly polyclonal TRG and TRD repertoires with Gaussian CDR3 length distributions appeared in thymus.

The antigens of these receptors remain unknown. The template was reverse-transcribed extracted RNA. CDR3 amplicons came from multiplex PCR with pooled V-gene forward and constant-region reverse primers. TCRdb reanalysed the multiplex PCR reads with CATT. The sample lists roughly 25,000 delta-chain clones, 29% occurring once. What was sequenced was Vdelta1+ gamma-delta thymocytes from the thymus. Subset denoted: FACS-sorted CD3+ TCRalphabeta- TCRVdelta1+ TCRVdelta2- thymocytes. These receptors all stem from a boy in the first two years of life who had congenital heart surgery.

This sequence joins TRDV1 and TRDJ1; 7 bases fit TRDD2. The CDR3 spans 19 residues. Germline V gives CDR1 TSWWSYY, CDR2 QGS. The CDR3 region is CALRGTFLPRFGVTDKLIF. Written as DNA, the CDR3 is TGTGCCCTTCGCGGAACTTTCCTTCCTCGATTTGGTGTCACCGATAAACTCATCTTT.

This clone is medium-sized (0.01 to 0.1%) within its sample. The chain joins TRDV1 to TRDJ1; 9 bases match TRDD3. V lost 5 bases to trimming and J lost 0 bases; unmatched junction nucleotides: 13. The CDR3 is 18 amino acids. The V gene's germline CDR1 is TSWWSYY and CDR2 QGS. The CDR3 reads CALGIPTLLGDHTDKLIF. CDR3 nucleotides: TGTGCTCTTGGGATCCCGACGCTACTGGGGGACCACACCGATAAACTCATCTTT.

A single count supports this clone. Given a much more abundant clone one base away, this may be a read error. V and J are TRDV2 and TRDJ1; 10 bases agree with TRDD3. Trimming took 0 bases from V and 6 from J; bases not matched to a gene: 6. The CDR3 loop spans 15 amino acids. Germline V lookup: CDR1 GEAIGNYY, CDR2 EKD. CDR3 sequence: CACDTVRGIRYKLIF. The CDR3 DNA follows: TGTGCCTGTGACACCGTCCGGGGGATACGGTATAAACTCATCTTT.

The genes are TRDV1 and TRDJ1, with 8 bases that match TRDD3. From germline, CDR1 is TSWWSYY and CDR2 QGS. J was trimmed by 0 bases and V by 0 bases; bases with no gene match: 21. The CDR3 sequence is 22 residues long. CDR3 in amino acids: CALGELLTIHWGPAAYTDKLIF. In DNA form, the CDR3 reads TGTGCTCTTGGGGAACTCCTTACTATCCACTGGGGGCCCGCCGCGTACACCGATAAACTCATCTTT.

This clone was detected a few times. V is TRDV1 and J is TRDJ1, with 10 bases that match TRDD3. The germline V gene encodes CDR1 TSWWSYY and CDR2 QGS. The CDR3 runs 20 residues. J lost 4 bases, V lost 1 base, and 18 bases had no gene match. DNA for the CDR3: TGTGCTCTTGGGGAACGCCCACGTGACCCCTACTGGGGGATTGGCGATAAACTCATCTTT. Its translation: CALGERPRDPYWGIGDKLIF.

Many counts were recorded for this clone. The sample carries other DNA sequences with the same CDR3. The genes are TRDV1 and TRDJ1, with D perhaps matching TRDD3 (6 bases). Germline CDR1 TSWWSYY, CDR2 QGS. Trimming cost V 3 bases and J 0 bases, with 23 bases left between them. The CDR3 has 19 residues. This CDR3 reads CALGECYGGGTLYTDKLIF. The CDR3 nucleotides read TGTGCTCTTGGGGAGTGCTATGGGGGTGGGACACTATACACCGATAAACTCATCTTT.

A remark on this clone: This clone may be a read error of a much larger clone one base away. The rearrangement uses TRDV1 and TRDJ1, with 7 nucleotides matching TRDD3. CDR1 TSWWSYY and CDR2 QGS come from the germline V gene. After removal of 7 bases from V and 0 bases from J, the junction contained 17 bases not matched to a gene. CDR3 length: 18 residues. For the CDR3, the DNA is TGTGCTCTTGCAGGGGCGCACTGTGGGATACAGCACACCGATAAACTCATCTTT. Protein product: CALAGAHCGIQHTDKLIF.

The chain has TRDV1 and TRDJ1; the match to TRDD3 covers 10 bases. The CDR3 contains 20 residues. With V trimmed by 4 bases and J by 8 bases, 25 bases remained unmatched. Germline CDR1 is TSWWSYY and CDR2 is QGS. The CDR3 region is CALGAHNISLLGDLVSKLIF. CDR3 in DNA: TGTGCTCTTGGGGCGCACAACATCAGTTTACTGGGGGATTTGGTCTCAAAACTCATCTTT.

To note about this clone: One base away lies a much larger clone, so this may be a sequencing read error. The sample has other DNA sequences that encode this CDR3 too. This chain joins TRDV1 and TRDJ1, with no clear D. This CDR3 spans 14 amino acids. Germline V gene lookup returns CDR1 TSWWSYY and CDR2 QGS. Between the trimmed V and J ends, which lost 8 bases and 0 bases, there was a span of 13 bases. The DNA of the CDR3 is TGTGCTCTTACCCCCGGCGGGTACACCGATAAACTCATCTTT. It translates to CALTPGGYTDKLIF.

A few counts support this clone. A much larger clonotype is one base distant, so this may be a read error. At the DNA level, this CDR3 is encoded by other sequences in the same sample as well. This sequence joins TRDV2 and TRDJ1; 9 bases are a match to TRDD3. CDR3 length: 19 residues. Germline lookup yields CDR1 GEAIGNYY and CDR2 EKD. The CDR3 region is CACATGFCWGISTTDKLIF. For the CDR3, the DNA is TGTGCCTGTGCCACCGGATTTTGCTGGGGGATTTCGACCACCGATAAACTCATCTTT.

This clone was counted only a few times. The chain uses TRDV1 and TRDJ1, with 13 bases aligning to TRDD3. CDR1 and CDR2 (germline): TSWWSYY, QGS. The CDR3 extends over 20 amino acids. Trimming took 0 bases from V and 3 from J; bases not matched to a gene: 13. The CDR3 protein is CALGELVPVLGDTLSDKLIF. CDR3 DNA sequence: TGTGCTCTTGGGGAACTAGTCCCGGTACTGGGGGATACGCTATCCGATAAACTCATCTTT.

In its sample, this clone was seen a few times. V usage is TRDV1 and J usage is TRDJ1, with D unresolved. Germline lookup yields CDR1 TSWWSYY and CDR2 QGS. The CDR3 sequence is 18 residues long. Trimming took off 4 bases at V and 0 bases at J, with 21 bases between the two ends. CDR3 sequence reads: CALGGVFSELPYTDKLIF. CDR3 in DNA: TGTGCTCTTGGGGGGGTCTTTTCCGAATTACCGTACACCGATAAACTCATCTTT.

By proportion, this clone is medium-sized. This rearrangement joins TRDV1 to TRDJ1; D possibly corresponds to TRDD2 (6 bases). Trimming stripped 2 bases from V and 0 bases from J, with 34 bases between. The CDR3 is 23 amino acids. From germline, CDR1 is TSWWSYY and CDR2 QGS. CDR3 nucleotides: TGTGCTCTTGGGGAATGGATCCTCCTACGAAGGCGGGGGGCCCCTCAAAACACCGATAAACTCATCTTT. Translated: CALGEWILLRRRGAPQNTDKLIF.

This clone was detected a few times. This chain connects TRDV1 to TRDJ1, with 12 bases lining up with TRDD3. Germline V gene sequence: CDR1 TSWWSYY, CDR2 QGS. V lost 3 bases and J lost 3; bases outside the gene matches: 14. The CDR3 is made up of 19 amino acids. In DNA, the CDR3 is TGTGCTCTTGGGGACCCATCCTACACCTGGGGGATACGGTCCGATAAACTCATCTTT. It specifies CALGDPSYTWGIRSDKLIF.

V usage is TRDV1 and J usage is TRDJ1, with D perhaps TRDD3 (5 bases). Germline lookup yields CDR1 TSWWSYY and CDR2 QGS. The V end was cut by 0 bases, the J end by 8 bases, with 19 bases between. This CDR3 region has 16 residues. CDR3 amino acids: CALGELSAGWGPKLIF. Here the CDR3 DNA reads TGTGCTCTTGGGGAACTCTCGGCTGGGTGGGGACCCAAACTCATCTTT.

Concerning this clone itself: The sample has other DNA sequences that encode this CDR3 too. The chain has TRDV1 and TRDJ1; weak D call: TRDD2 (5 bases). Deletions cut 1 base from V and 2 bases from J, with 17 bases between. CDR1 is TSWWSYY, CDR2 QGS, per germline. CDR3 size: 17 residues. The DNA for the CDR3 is TGTGCTCTTGGGGAACGCTCTTCCCAACTGTTTACCGATAAACTCATCTTT. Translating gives CALGERSSQLFTDKLIF.

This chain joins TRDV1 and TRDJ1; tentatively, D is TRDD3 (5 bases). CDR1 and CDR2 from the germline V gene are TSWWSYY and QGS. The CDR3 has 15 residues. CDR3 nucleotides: TGTGCACGTGGGGAACGGTCTCCCCCCTGGAGTACGATCATCTTT. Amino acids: CARGERSPPWSTIIF.

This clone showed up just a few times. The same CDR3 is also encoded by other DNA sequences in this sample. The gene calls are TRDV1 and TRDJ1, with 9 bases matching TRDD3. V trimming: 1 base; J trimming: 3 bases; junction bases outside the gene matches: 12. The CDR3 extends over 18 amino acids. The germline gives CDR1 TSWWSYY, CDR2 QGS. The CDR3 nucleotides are TGTGCTCTTGGGGAACGAGGTGCTGGGGGATCGTACCCCGATAAACTCATCTTT. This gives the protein CALGERGAGGSYPDKLIF.

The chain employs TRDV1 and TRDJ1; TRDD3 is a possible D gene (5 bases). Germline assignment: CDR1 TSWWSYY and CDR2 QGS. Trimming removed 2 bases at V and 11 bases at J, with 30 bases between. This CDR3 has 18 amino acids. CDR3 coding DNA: TGTGCTCTTGGGGAAAAAGGGCCTCTCAGCGCAGGGGACACGGGGCTCATCTTT. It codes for CALGEKGPLSAGDTGLIF.

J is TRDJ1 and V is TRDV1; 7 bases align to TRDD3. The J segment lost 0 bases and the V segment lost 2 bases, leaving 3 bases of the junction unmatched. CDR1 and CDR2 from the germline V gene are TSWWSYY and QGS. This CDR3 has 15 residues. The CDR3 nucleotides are TGTGCTCTTGGGGAATCCGGGGGATACACCGATAAACTCATCTTT. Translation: CALGESGGYTDKLIF.

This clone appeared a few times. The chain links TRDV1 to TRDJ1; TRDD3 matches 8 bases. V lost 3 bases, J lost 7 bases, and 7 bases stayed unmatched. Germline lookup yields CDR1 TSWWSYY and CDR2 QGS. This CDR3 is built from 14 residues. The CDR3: CALGDPLTGGKLIF. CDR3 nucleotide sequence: TGTGCTCTTGGGGACCCACTTACTGGGGGTAAACTCATCTTT.

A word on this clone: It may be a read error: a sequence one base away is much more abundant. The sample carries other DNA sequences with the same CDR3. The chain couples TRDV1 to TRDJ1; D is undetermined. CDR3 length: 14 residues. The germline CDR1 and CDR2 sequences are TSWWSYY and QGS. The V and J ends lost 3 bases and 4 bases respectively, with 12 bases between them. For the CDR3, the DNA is TGTGCTCTTGGGGACTCGGCCCCGTACGATAAACTCATCTTT. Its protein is CALGDSAPYDKLIF.

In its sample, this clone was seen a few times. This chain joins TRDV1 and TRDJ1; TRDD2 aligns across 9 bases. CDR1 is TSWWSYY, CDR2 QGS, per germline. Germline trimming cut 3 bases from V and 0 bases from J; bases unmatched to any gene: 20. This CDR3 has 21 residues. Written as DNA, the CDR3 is TGTGCTCTTGGGGATCTTACCCCTTCCTACGCCGGGGTTAAGTACACCGATAAACTCATCTTT. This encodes CALGDLTPSYAGVKYTDKLIF.

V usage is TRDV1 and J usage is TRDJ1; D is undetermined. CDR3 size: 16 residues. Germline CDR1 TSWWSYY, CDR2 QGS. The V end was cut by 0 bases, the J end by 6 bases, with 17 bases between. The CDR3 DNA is TGTGCTCTTGGGGAACTCAAGGAAGCTCGTACTTATAAACTCATCTTT. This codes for CALGELKEARTYKLIF.

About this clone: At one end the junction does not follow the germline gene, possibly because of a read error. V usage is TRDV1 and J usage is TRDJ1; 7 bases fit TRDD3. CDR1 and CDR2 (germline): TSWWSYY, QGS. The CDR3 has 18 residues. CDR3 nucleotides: TGTGCTGTTGGGGAAATTCTGGCCTCCCCTGGGGATAGGGATAAACTCATCTTT. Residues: CAVGEILASPGDRDKLIF.

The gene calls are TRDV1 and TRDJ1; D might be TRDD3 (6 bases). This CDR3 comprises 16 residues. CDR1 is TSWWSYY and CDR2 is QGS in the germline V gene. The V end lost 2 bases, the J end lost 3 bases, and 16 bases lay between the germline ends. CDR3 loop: CALGETGGEYPDKLIF. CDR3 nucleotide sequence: TGTGCTCTTGGGGAAACCGGGGGAGAGTACCCCGATAAACTCATCTTT.

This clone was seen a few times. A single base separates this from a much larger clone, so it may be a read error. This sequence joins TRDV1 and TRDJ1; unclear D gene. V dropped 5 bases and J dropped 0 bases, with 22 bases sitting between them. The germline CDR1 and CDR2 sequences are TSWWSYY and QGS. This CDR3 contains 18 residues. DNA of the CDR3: TGTGCTCTTGGGAAAGAGCCACACTCCCCGCCGTACACCGATAAACTCATCTTT. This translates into CALGKEPHSPPYTDKLIF.

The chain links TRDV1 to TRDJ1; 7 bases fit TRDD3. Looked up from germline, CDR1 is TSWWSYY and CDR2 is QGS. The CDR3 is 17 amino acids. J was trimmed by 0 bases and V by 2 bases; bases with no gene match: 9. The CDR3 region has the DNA TGTGCTCTTGGGGAATTGAGCTGGGGGGTGTACACCGATAAACTCATCTTT. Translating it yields CALGELSWGVYTDKLIF.

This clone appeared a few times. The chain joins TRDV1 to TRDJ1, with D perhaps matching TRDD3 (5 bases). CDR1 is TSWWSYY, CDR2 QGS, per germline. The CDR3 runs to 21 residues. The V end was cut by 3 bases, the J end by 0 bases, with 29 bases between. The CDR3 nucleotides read TGTGCTCTTGGGGATTCCCTCGCCGGGCCGGGGGGTGTCCCCTACACCGATAAACTCATCTTT. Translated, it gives CALGDSLAGPGGVPYTDKLIF.

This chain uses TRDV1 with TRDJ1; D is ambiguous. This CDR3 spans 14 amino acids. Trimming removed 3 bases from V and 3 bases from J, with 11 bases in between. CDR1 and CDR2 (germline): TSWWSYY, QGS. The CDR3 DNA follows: TGTGCTCTTGGGGAGGCCTCCGATCCCGATAAACTCATCTTT. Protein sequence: CALGEASDPDKLIF.

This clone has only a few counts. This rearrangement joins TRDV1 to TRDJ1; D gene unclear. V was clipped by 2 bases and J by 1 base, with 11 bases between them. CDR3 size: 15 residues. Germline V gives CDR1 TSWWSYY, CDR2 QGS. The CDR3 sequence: CALGEFTAGTDKLIF. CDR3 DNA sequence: TGTGCTCTTGGGGAATTTACCGCGGGCACCGATAAACTCATCTTT.

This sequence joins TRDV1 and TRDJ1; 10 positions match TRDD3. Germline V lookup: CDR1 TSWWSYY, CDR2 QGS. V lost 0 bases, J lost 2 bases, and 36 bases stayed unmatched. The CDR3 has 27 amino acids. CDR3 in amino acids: CALGELSDRDWGILPKAIFVSTDKLIF. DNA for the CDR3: TGTGCTCTTGGGGAACTAAGTGACCGAGACTGGGGGATCCTTCCAAAAGCGATATTTGTCTCTACCGATAAACTCATCTTT.